This T cell receptor (beta chain) was captured in a study of CD4+ T cells in melanoma. Findings and caveats of the study: Neoantigen-specific CD4+ T cells in melanoma reportedly had diverse differentiation states. A reported correlation linked neoantigen-specific CD4+ T cells to CD8+, macrophage and B cell function.

Method: immunoSEQ multiplex PCR; TCRdb's copy keeps in-frame clones and lacks some. The sample lists over 10,000 clones; about three quarters were seen once. In the case of this clone: Its antigen is not identified.

The CDR3 length is 14 residues. Germline V gives CDR1 GTSNPN, CDR2 SVGIG (reference sequence). V lost 0 bases, J lost 4 bases, and 12 bases lay in between. The sequence was obtained from a human donor with melanoma. The sample consisted of cells from a culture (not recorded whether cultured in vitro). The chain couples TRBV30 to TRBJ1-1; D uncertain. DNA for the CDR3: TGTGCCTGGAGTGTACGGGCAGGAGGCACTGAAGCTTTCTTT. Translating gives CAWSVRAGGTEAFF.